These 13 T cell receptor beta chains originate from one sample sequenced in a study of T-cell memory formation after mild COVID-19. TCRdb re-analysed the 5' RACE reads in MiXCR, keeping a single row per CDR3 protein. The sample contains around 180,000 distinct CDR3 sequences, 16% of which appear only once. What was sequenced was PBMCs or a T cell subset sorted from them (not recorded which). The origin of the receptors is an adult woman who had mild COVID-19 (a few samples of this study predate the infection). Cell type and time point are not known.

CDR3 residues: CSVRDSTDTQYF. The CDR3 DNA is TGCAGCGTCCGGGACAGCACAGATACGCAGTATTTT. The V and J genes are TRBV29-1 and TRBJ2-3; D tentatively reads TRBD1 or TRBD2 (5 bases each). The CDR3 consists of 12 residues. Per the germline V gene, CDR1 is SQVTM and CDR2 is ANQGSEA. Trimming took 6 bases from V and 0 from J, leaving 7 bases between them.

A few counts support this clonotype. The V gene is TRBV6-6, the J gene TRBJ2-7; D is ambiguous. V lost 8 bases and J lost 5, with 16 bases in between. The CDR3 contains 13 residues. CDR1 and CDR2 (germline): MNHNY, SVGAGI (reference sequence). Written as DNA, the CDR3 is TGTGCCAGCGCCCCCCCCCTTTGGCACGAGCAGTACTTC. Translating it yields CASAPPLWHEQYF.

The V call is TRBV4-2, the J call TRBJ2-3; tentative D call: TRBD2 (7 bases). The germline gives CDR1 LGHNA, CDR2 YNFKEQ. The CDR3 is made up of 15 amino acids. V was clipped by 5 bases and J by 1 base, with 13 bases between them. The CDR3 region has the DNA TGTGCCAGCAGCGCCAAGGGGGGGGGCACAGATACGCAGTATTTT. Translation gives CASSAKGGGTDTQYF.

In its sample, this clonotype was seen a few times. V gene TRBV12-3 or TRBV12-4 combines with J gene TRBJ1-1; D is unresolved. Trimming left V 6 bases short and J 2 bases short, with 4 bases between. CDR3 length equals 11 residues. For the CDR3, the DNA is TGTGCCAGCAGCTTTAACACTGAAGCTTTCTTT. Amino acid sequence: CASSFNTEAFF.

The rearrangement joins TRBV6-7 to TRBJ1-3; D is possibly TRBD1 (5 bases). TRBV6-7 is classed as an ORF, of uncertain function. V gave up 2 bases and J gave up 1 base, with 27 bases separating them. There are 21 residues in the CDR3. This CDR3 is CASSYGESDKGRTWSGNTIYF. Here the CDR3 DNA reads TGTGCCAGCAGTTACGGGGAGTCAGATAAAGGACGGACATGGTCTGGAAACACCATATATTTT.

This clonotype was counted many times. The chain combines TRBV5-1 with TRBJ2-7; D gene unclear. The germline V gene encodes CDR1 SGHRS and CDR2 YFSETQ. V lost 3 bases to trimming and J lost 5 bases, with 6 bases between them. The length of the CDR3 is 11 residues. The CDR3 region has the DNA TGCGCCAGCAGCTCCAACAACGAGCAGTACTTC. This sequence encodes CASSSNNEQYF. The full variable domain, its missing parts supplied by reference TRBV5-1 and TRBJ2-7, is KAGVTQTPRYLIKTRGQQVTLSCSPISGHRSVSWYQQTPGQGLQFLFEYFSETQRNKGNFPGRFSGRQFSNSRSEMNVSTLELGDSALYLCASSSNNEQYFGPGTRLTVT.

The genes are TRBV15 and TRBJ2-3; a possible D gene is TRBD2 (6 bases). The CDR3 covers 15 residues. V shed 4 bases and J shed 2 bases, with 13 bases lying between them. Germline V gene sequence: CDR1 LNHNV, CDR2 YYDKDF (reference sequence). The CDR3 DNA reads TGTGCCACCAGCAAGCCTAGCGAGTTCACAGATACGCAGTATTTT. Translation: CATSKPSEFTDTQYF.

V and J are TRBV5-1 and TRBJ1-2, with 10 bases aligning to TRBD1. Unmatched junction bases numbered 3, after V lost 4 bases and J lost 6 bases. CDR1 is SGHRS and CDR2 is YFSETQ in the germline V gene. The CDR3 extends over 13 amino acids. In nucleotides, the CDR3 is TGCGCCAGCAGCGCGGACAGGGGGGATGGCTACACCTTC. Encoded protein: CASSADRGDGYTF.

About this clonotype itself: The DNA is left out, because the CDR3 cannot be placed on it with certainty; the CDR3 is given as TCRdb lists it. This rearrangement joins TRBV12-3 or TRBV12-4 to TRBJ1-2; the table's D call, TRBD1, was not checked against the DNA. The CDR3 spans 12 residues, counting both ends. The chain's CDR3 is CASSSSGGGYTF.

This clonotype has a count of ten or more. This chain joins TRBV20-1 and TRBJ2-1, with 9 bases that match TRBD1. Germline assignment: CDR1 DFQATT and CDR2 SNEGSKA (reference sequence). V was clipped by 5 bases and J by 3 bases; unmatched bases: 8. The CDR3 is made up of 15 amino acids. The CDR3 loop is CSASGTGSLYNEQFF. The CDR3, as DNA: TGCAGTGCTTCCGGGACAGGGTCTCTCTACAATGAGCAGTTCTTC.

The CDR3 loop reads CASSFRRQGFYEQYF. CDR3 DNA sequence: TGTGCCAGCAGCTTTAGGAGACAGGGTTTCTACGAGCAGTACTTC. This rearrangement joins TRBV5-5 to TRBJ2-7, with 7 bases lining up with TRBD1. CDR1 is SGHKS and CDR2 is YYEKEE in the germline V gene (reference sequence). V lost 2 bases to trimming and J lost 3 bases; unmatched junction nucleotides: 8. There are 15 residues in the CDR3.

This clonotype was observed a handful of times. The chain recombines TRBV12-3 or TRBV12-4 with TRBJ2-6, with D perhaps matching TRBD1 (5 bases). The CDR3 spans 15 residues. The V end was cut by 4 bases, the J end by 4 bases, with 11 bases between. The CDR3 DNA sequence: TGTGCCAGCAGTTCAAGGGGTGGCGGGGCCAACGTCCTGACTTTC. Translation gives CASSSRGGGANVLTF.

This clonotype was seen ten or more times. V and J are TRBV6-5 and TRBJ2-1; 10 bases are shared with TRBD1. The CDR3 runs 16 residues. CDR1 and CDR2 from the germline V gene are MNHEY and SVGAGI. The V segment lost 2 bases and the J segment 6 bases; nucleotides outside the gene matches: 7. In DNA, the CDR3 is TGTGCCAGCAGTTACACGGGGGACAGGGGATCCAATGAGCAGTTCTTC. This translates into CASSYTGDRGSNEQFF.